This T cell receptor beta chain stems from a study of OX40 agonist ivuxolimab in advanced cancers. At the level of the study: A history of anti-PD-1, anti-PD-L1 or anti-CTLA-4 therapy was acceptable, and approximately 39% had some. Study findings and constraints: By week 6 at 0.1 to 3.0 mg/kg, blood CD4+ and CD8+ T cells had expanded clonally.

The cohort excluded patients with autoimmune disease history or systemic immunosuppression. CDR3 length: 15 amino acids. V lost 5 bases to trimming and J lost 6 bases, with 17 bases between them. The germline CDR1 and CDR2 sequences are SEHNR and FQNEAQ (reference sequence). This clone was recorded a few times. What it recognizes is unknown. Here immunoSEQ multiplex PCR was the method, and the copy in TCRdb shows in-frame clones only, minus some. The profile shows under 65,000 clones, 70% to 90% of them singletons. The material was CD4+ or CD8+ T cells sorted from blood, obtained in a trial of the OX40 agonist ivuxolimab. The gene calls are TRBV7-9 and TRBJ2-4; D unclear. The sequence came from an adult with an advanced solid tumor such as melanoma, head and neck, liver or kidney cancer. CDR3 region: CASSASLLTGNIQYF. CDR3 in DNA: TGTGCCAGCAGCGCCTCACTCTTAACGGGAAACATTCAGTACTTC.